This entry lists 5 T cell receptor beta chains sequenced from one sample in a study of blood T cell repertoires in COVID-19. TCRdb keeps only in-frame clones here, not all; method: immunoSEQ multiplex PCR. The table lists approximately 230,000 clones, about 86% of them singletons. Sequenced material: peripheral blood. These TCRs come from an elderly man with acute or convalescent COVID-19.

V usage is TRBV7-3 and J usage is TRBJ2-1, with 7 bases fitting TRBD2. The CDR3 contains 15 residues. Germline V CDR1 and CDR2: SGHTA, FQGTGA. The V and J ends lost 5 bases and 7 bases, in that order; junction bases with no gene match: 11. The CDR3 DNA sequence: TGTGCCAGCAGCCCCGGCGGGAGTAGAGGAAATGAGCAGTTCTTC. Amino acids: CASSPGGSRGNEQFF.

The V call is TRBV11-2, the J call TRBJ2-7; 8 bases are a match to TRBD2. After removal of 2 bases from V and 1 base from J, the junction contained 7 bases not matched to a gene. CDR1 is SGHAT, CDR2 FQNNGV, per germline. CDR3 length: 16 residues. The CDR3, as DNA: TGTGCCAGCAGCTTATGGAGCGGGGGACCTTCCTACGAGCAGTACTTC. Protein sequence: CASSLWSGGPSYEQYF.

The chain employs TRBV3-1 (or the pseudogene TRBV3-2) and TRBJ2-5, with TRBD2 matching over 10 bases. Trimming cost V 3 bases and J 1 base; bases outside gene matches: 5. The CDR3 runs 16 residues. Germline V CDR1 and CDR2: LGHDT, YNNKEL (reference sequence). The CDR3 loop reads CASSQTSGSPQETQYF. The CDR3 DNA reads TGTGCCAGCAGCCAGACTAGCGGGTCACCCCAAGAGACCCAGTACTTC.

This chain uses TRBV28 with TRBJ2-3; TRBD1 is a possible D gene (6 bases). Germline CDR1 is MDHEN and CDR2 is SYDVKM. The V end was cut by 7 bases, the J end by 6 bases, with 11 bases between. CDR3 length equals 12 residues. The CDR3 nucleotides are TGTGCCAGCATCTCCCAGGGGGATACGCAGTATTTT. Translation: CASISQGDTQYF. The variable domain in full, completed from reference TRBV28 and TRBJ2-3, reads DVKVTQSSRYLVKRTGEKVFLECVQDMDHENMFWYRQDPGLGLRLIYFSYDVKMKEKGDIPEGYSVSREKKERFSLILESASTNQTSMYLCASISQGDTQYFGPGTRLTVL.

The rearrangement joins TRBV11-3 to TRBJ2-1, with 7 bases that match TRBD2. Trimming took 1 base from V and 7 from J; bases not matched to a gene: 4. The CDR3 runs 14 residues. CDR1 SGHNT and CDR2 YENEEA come from the germline V gene. The CDR3 DNA follows: TGTGCCAGCAGCTTAGTAGCGGGTTCGAATGAGCAGTTCTTC. This gives the protein CASSLVAGSNEQFF.